The 18 T cell receptor beta chains below all came from one sample that was sequenced in a study of shared clonotypes between healthy human individuals. The data were produced by immunoSEQ multiplex PCR, yet TCRdb's version contains in-frame clones alone and is incomplete. The table records some 2.3 million clones, approximately 95% of them present only once. The sequencing sample was made of naive CD4+ T cells from PBMCs. Subset specified: CD45RA+ positively selected. Receptors were obtained from a man aged 18 to 29 in good health. Some clones in this sample may be carry-over from other donors' samples.

V is TRBV18 and J is TRBJ2-7; D is perhaps TRBD1 or TRBD2 (5 bases each). The CDR3 consists of 14 residues. V lost 2 bases, J lost 3 bases, and 11 bases lay in between. CDR1 and CDR2 (germline): KGHSH, LQKENI. The chain's CDR3 is CASSPGTELYEQYF. CDR3 DNA: TGTGCCAGCTCACCAGGGACGGAACTCTACGAGCAGTACTTC.

V gene TRBV5-1 combines with J gene TRBJ2-7, with 7 bases identical to TRBD1. Trimming removed 4 bases from V and 0 bases from J; junction bases left unmatched: 7. CDR1 SGHRS and CDR2 YFSETQ come from the germline V gene. The CDR3 is made up of 15 amino acids. The DNA for the CDR3 is TGCGCCAGCAGCCAGACAGGGATCAGCTCCTACGAGCAGTACTTC. Protein sequence: CASSQTGISSYEQYF.

The chain couples TRBV13 to TRBJ2-1; TRBD2 is a possible D gene (5 bases). This CDR3 has 13 residues. Trimming left V 2 bases short and J 9 bases short, with 11 bases between. Germline V gene data show CDR1 as PRHDT and CDR2 as FYEKMQ (reference sequence). The CDR3 bases are TGTGCCAGCAGCTTACGGGGTCCGTTTGAGCAGTTCTTC. Translated: CASSLRGPFEQFF.

This clone was observed once. This chain links TRBV28 with TRBJ2-2, with 9 bases aligning to TRBD1. J was trimmed by 6 bases and V by 7 bases; bases with no gene match: 9. The CDR3 spans 15 residues. Germline loops: CDR1 MDHEN, CDR2 SYDVKM. Here the CDR3 reads CASTTTGGAAGELFF. The DNA for the CDR3 is TGTGCCAGCACCACAACAGGGGGCGCGGCCGGGGAGCTGTTTTTT.

The chain joins TRBV11-2 to TRBJ1-1; 8 bases fit TRBD1. Germline V gene sequence: CDR1 SGHAT, CDR2 FQNNGV. The CDR3 has 16 residues. V shed 1 base, J shed 8 bases, and the junction held 12 bases outside the gene matches. Here the CDR3 DNA reads TGTGCCAGCAGCTTAGGGAGGACAGGGACGAGGTGGGAAGCTTTCTTT. This gives the protein CASSLGRTGTRWEAFF.

This chain uses TRBV28 with TRBJ2-7, with 10 bases aligning to TRBD2. Germline CDR1 MDHEN, CDR2 SYDVKM. Germline trimming cut 6 bases from V and 4 bases from J; bases unmatched to any gene: 9. The CDR3 extends over 15 amino acids. CDR3 sequence: CASSTIAGGRYEQYF. The CDR3, as DNA: TGTGCCAGCAGCACGATAGCGGGAGGTCGGTACGAGCAGTACTTC.

The chain recombines TRBV5-1 with TRBJ1-4; no reliable D call. Germline loops: CDR1 SGHRS, CDR2 YFSETQ. Trimming left V 1 base short and J 4 bases short, with 8 bases between. CDR3 length equals 14 residues. The CDR3 spells CASSLQAHNEKLFF. Here the CDR3 DNA reads TGCGCCAGCAGCTTGCAGGCCCATAATGAAAAACTGTTTTTT.

The gene calls are TRBV7-2 and TRBJ1-2, with D tentatively TRBD1 (6 bases). CDR3 length: 14 residues. Deletions cut 5 bases from V and 6 bases from J, with 16 bases between. CDR1 SGHTA and CDR2 FQGNSA come from the germline V gene. The CDR3 bases are TGTGCCAGCAGCCGTCGGACAGATGTAAATGGCTACACCTTC. Amino acid sequence: CASSRRTDVNGYTF.

V is TRBV27 and J is TRBJ2-7, with TRBD1 as a possible D gene (6 bases). This CDR3 has 13 amino acids. V was clipped by 5 bases and J by 2 bases, with 10 bases between them. Per the germline V gene, CDR1 is MNHEY and CDR2 is SMNVEV (reference sequence). The CDR3 protein is CASSRGDTYEQYF. CDR3 bases: TGTGCCAGCAGTAGAGGGGACACCTACGAGCAGTACTTC.

This sequence joins TRBV11-2 and TRBJ1-3; the D is unclear. The germline V gene encodes CDR1 SGHAT and CDR2 FQNNGV. The CDR3 spans 14 residues. The V end lost 7 bases, the J end lost 4 bases, and 14 bases lay between the germline ends. CDR3 nucleotide sequence: TGTGCCAGCACCCCCTCCCGGGTGGGAAACACCATATATTTT. Protein product: CASTPSRVGNTIYF.

The chain uses TRBV10-3 and TRBJ2-4; TRBD1 matches 8 bases. The CDR3 length is 15 residues. The junction had 5 bases not matched to a gene; V was cut back by 4 bases and J by 3 bases. Germline CDR1 reads ENHRY; CDR2 reads SYGVKD. CDR3 residues: CAISADRGNKNIQYF. As DNA, the CDR3 is TGTGCCATCAGTGCAGACAGGGGTAACAAAAACATTCAGTACTTC.

The chain recombines TRBV10-2 with TRBJ2-7; D assignment may be TRBD1 or TRBD2 (5 bases each). V was clipped by 2 bases and J by 3 bases, with 11 bases between them. In germline, CDR1 is WSHSY, CDR2 SAAADI. This CDR3 is built from 14 residues. CDR3 sequence: CASSESGGIYEQYF. The CDR3 bases are TGCGCCAGCAGTGAGAGTGGGGGAATCTACGAGCAGTACTTC.

The rearrangement joins TRBV7-9 to TRBJ2-7; D possibly corresponds to TRBD2 (6 bases). V was shortened by 7 bases and J by 6 bases, with 19 bases between the two germline ends. The CDR3 totals 14 residues. The germline V gene encodes CDR1 SEHNR and CDR2 FQNEAQ (reference sequence). The CDR3 DNA sequence: TGTGCCAGCACTGGAGGGATCATGGATCCCGAGCAGTACTTC. This sequence encodes CASTGGIMDPEQYF.

This clone was seen just once. This chain uses TRBV5-5 with TRBJ2-5, with no clear D. V dropped 1 base and J dropped 1 base, with 5 bases sitting between them. The V gene's germline CDR1 is SGHKS and CDR2 YYEKEE (reference sequence). The CDR3 runs to 13 residues. The CDR3 region has the DNA TGTGCCAGCAGCTTGTCCAGCCAAGAGACCCAGTACTTC. Residues: CASSLSSQETQYF.

The genes are TRBV6-6 and TRBJ2-1; TRBD2 aligns across 8 bases. Germline-derived CDR1 and CDR2 are MNHNY and SVGAGI (reference sequence). The junction had 9 bases not matched to a gene; V was cut back by 2 bases and J by 6 bases. CDR3 length: 16 amino acids. The CDR3 DNA follows: TGTGCCAGCAGTTACCACGAGCGGGAGTTAGGCAATGAGCAGTTCTTC. This sequence encodes CASSYHERELGNEQFF.

The chain carries TRBV5-4 and TRBJ1-2; 10 nucleotides align to TRBD1. Germline CDR1 and CDR2: SGHNT and YYREEE (reference sequence). The CDR3 sequence is 17 residues long. V trimming: 3 bases; J trimming: 0 bases; junction bases outside the gene matches: 8. DNA for the CDR3: TGTGCCAGCAGCTCCCGGGACAGGGGTTATACTAACTATGGCTACACCTTC. It specifies CASSSRDRGYTNYGYTF.

To note about this clone: This sample also contains other DNA sequences that code for the same CDR3. The chain uses TRBV5-1 and TRBJ2-3; 13 nucleotides line up with TRBD2. Germline lookup yields CDR1 SGHRS and CDR2 YFSETQ. V shed 4 bases, J shed 4 bases, and the junction held 0 bases outside the gene matches. There are 14 residues in the CDR3. The DNA of the CDR3 is TGCGCCAGCAGCACTAGCGGGAGGGCAGATACGCAGTATTTT. Protein: CASSTSGRADTQYF.

This clone was detected once. The chain carries TRBV7-8 and TRBJ2-5, with 10 bases matching TRBD2. The CDR3 totals 16 residues. Germline V CDR1 and CDR2: SGHVS, FQNEAQ. This chain's CDR3 is CAGGASGRILEETQYF. The DNA of the CDR3 is TGTGCAGGCGGGGCTAGCGGGAGAATTTTGGAAGAGACCCAGTACTTC.